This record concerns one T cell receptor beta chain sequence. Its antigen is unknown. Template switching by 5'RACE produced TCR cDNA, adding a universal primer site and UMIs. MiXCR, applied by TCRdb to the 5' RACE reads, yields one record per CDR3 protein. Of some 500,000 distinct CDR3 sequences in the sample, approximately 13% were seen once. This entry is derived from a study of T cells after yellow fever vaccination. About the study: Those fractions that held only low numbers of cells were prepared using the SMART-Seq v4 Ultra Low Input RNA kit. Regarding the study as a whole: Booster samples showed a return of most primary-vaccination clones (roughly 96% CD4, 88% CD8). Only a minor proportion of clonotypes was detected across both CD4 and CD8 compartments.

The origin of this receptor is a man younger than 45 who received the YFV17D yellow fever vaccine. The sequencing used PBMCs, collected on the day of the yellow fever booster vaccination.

The CDR3 DNA reads TGTGCCAGCAGCTTTATCAAATCTGGGGTAAGGGACAGGGGCGCCTACGAGCAGTACTTC. It translates to CASSFIKSGVRDRGAYEQYF. The V gene is TRBV11-2, the J gene TRBJ2-7, with 10 bases identical to TRBD1. This CDR3 contains 20 residues. The trim removed 3 bases at V and 2 bases at J, leaving 19 bases unmatched. The germline CDR1 and CDR2 sequences are SGHAT and FQNNGV.